The next 14 T cell receptor beta chains were all read from a single sample in a study of T cells in Graves' hyperthyroidism and ophthalmopathy (dated by TCRdb to 2018 to 2020). Libraries were constructed by multiplex PCR. Instrument used: Illumina HiSeq 2000. TCR beta CDR3 regions were amplified from RNA transcripts. The first round of RT-PCR for the TCR CDR3 was performed with the HTBI primer set and the Qiagen OneStep RT-PCR kit. TCRdb trimmed the raw reads at Q25, called clones with MiXCR and kept productive beta chains. Every entry covers one CDR3 protein and lists the most common genes and DNA from its rows. This sample comprises around 690,000 distinct CDR3 sequences, 17% of them detected only once. The ten largest clones take up 15% of the sample. The sequencing input was blood. Source of these receptors: a man aged 45 to 65 with Graves' hyperthyroidism.

In the case of this clonotype: This may be a read error, as it is one base from a much larger clone. The rearrangement uses TRBV28 and TRBJ2-7, with D unclear. The ends were cut back, 2 bases at V and 5 bases at J, with 4 bases in the middle. Germline V CDR1 and CDR2: MDHEN, SYDVKM. This CDR3 contains 11 residues. The CDR3 DNA reads TGTGCCAGCAGTTTAGAAAACGAGCAGTACTTC. Translation: CASSLENEQYF.

V is TRBV5-1 and J is TRBJ1-6; tentatively, D is TRBD1 (5 bases). The ends were cut back, 0 bases at V and 9 bases at J, with 16 bases in the middle. Germline assignment: CDR1 SGHRS and CDR2 YFSETQ. This CDR3 spans 16 amino acids. The CDR3 here is CASSLDERQGGSPLHF. CDR3 DNA: TGCGCCAGCAGCTTGGACGAACGGCAGGGCGGTTCACCCCTCCACTTT. Based on the CDR3 plus reference TRBV5-1 and TRBJ1-6, the full variable domain is KAGVTQTPRYLIKTRGQQVTLSCSPISGHRSVSWYQQTPGQGLQFLFEYFSETQRNKGNFPGRFSGRQFSNSRSEMNVSTLELGDSALYLCASSLDERQGGSPLHFGNGTRLTVT.

This clonotype was detected ten times or more. The rearrangement links TRBV2 to TRBJ2-7; D is undetermined. This CDR3 region has 15 residues. Looked up from germline, CDR1 is SNHLY and CDR2 is FYNNEI. Trimming shortened V by 2 bases and J by 3 bases, and 14 bases separated the two germline ends. The CDR3 sequence: CASSELADGRYEQYF. The CDR3 DNA is TGTGCCAGCAGTGAATTGGCAGATGGCCGCTACGAGCAGTACTTC.

This clonotype was counted many times. The rearrangement uses TRBV27 and TRBJ2-1; TRBD2 matches at 8 bases. This CDR3 has 16 residues. V lost 6 bases to trimming and J lost 8 bases; unmatched junction nucleotides: 15. Germline assignment: CDR1 MNHEY and CDR2 SMNVEV (reference sequence). CDR3 loop: CASSFILAAFGDEQFF. Here the CDR3 DNA reads TGTGCCAGCAGCTTTATACTAGCGGCCTTTGGGGATGAGCAGTTCTTC.

About this clonotype itself: A much larger clone sits a single nucleotide away, making a read error possible. The rearrangement joins TRBV18 to TRBJ2-3; D call uncertain. The CDR3 is made up of 14 amino acids. In germline, CDR1 is KGHSH, CDR2 LQKENI. Trimming shortened V by 0 bases and J by 6 bases, and 10 bases separated the two germline ends. CDR3 nucleotides: TGTGCCAGCTCACCACCTGCACACCAGGATACGCAGTATTTT. Translating gives CASSPPAHQDTQYF.

J is TRBJ2-4 and V is TRBV7-9; 8 bases fit TRBD1. V lost 5 bases, J lost 3 bases, and 3 bases stayed unmatched. Germline V gene sequence: CDR1 SEHNR, CDR2 FQNEAQ (reference sequence). CDR3 length equals 14 residues. The CDR3 DNA is TGTGCCAGCAGCCAGGGGGCTGACAAAAACATTCAGTACTTC. Translated: CASSQGADKNIQYF.

This clonotype was seen many times. This chain uses TRBV2 with TRBJ2-7; 8 nucleotides agree with TRBD2. Germline loops: CDR1 SNHLY, CDR2 FYNNEI. Trimming removed 4 bases from V and 4 bases from J; junction bases left unmatched: 9. The CDR3 length is 15 residues. The CDR3 loop reads CASSGRLTGGYEQYF. The CDR3 coding sequence is TGTGCCAGCAGTGGTCGCTTGACGGGAGGGTACGAGCAGTACTTC.

This clonotype was found a few times. The chain links TRBV6-2 or TRBV6-3 to TRBJ2-3; 7 nucleotides match TRBD2. The CDR3 totals 15 residues. Per germline, CDR1 MNHEY and CDR2 SVGEGT. The trim removed 2 bases at V and 1 base at J, leaving 3 bases unmatched. CDR3 sequence reads: CASSYASGGTDTQYF. CDR3 in DNA: TGTGCCAGCAGTTACGCTAGCGGAGGCACAGATACGCAGTATTTT.

This chain uses TRBV5-1 with TRBJ1-2, with no clear D. V was clipped by 4 bases and J by 3 bases, with 19 bases between them. The CDR3 loop spans 16 amino acids. Germline lookup yields CDR1 SGHRS and CDR2 YFSETQ. The CDR3, as DNA: TGCGCCAGCAGCGAGGGAAGGACCTACACCTACTATGGCTACACCTTC. It is translated as CASSEGRTYTYYGYTF.

V is TRBV2 and J is TRBJ2-7; D might be TRBD1 or TRBD2, each matching 5 bases. CDR1 is SNHLY and CDR2 is FYNNEI in the germline V gene. This CDR3 comprises 16 residues. Trimming shortened V by 8 bases and J by 2 bases, and 22 bases separated the two germline ends. In nucleotides, the CDR3 is TGTGCCAGCTCACCGGGTTCGGGACGGGATGCCTACGAGCAGTACTTC. Protein product: CASSPGSGRDAYEQYF.

This clonotype was detected ten times or more. The V call is TRBV18, the J call TRBJ2-1; 7 bases map to TRBD2. Germline CDR1 KGHSH, CDR2 LQKENI. The ends lost 3 bases at V and 9 bases at J; junction bases unmatched: 11. The CDR3 is 15 residues long. The CDR3 loop is CASSPRLATGSEQFF. DNA for the CDR3: TGTGCCAGCTCACCTCGACTAGCTACTGGGAGTGAGCAGTTCTTC.

The chain couples TRBV20-1 to TRBJ1-5; possible D gene TRBD1, 5 bases. The CDR3 totals 14 residues. V dropped 5 bases and J dropped 3 bases, with 14 bases sitting between them. Germline CDR1 and CDR2: DFQATT and SNEGSKA (reference sequence). The chain's CDR3 is CSAWDSGSNQPQHF. The CDR3 DNA is TGCAGTGCTTGGGACTCGGGATCCAATCAGCCCCAGCATTTT.

This clonotype showed up many times. The rearrangement uses TRBV27 and TRBJ1-4; TRBD1 matches 8 bases. CDR3 length equals 16 residues. Germline loops: CDR1 MNHEY, CDR2 SMNVEV (reference sequence). V was pared by 7 bases and J by 5 bases, with 12 bases of the junction left unmatched. CDR3 sequence reads: CASTSSAGTGNEKLFF. CDR3 nucleotide sequence: TGTGCCAGCACCTCATCGGCCGGGACAGGAAATGAAAAACTGTTTTTT.

This clonotype was found many times. The chain has TRBV2 and TRBJ2-1; 8 bases are a match to TRBD2. This CDR3 has 14 amino acids. The germline CDR1 and CDR2 sequences are SNHLY and FYNNEI. Trimming at V came to 7 bases and at J to 1 base, leaving 3 bases not matched to a gene. CDR3 sequence (DNA): TGTGCCAGCACCGGGGGGGGGTCCTACAATGAGCAGTTCTTC. Encoded protein: CASTGGGSYNEQFF. The full variable domain, its missing parts supplied by reference TRBV2 and TRBJ2-1, is EPEVTQTPSHQVTQMGQEVILRCVPISNHLYFYWYRQILGQKVEFLVSFYNNEISEKSEIFDDQFSVERPDGSNFTLKIRSTKLEDSAMYFCASTGGGSYNEQFFGPGTRLTVL.